This entry concerns a single TCR beta chain. As yet, its antigen is unknown. As for time point: late sampling 161 to 241 days after vaccination in a few convalescent patients. As for treatment: approximately nine-day PBMC culture with coronavirus spike peptide pools or control peptides (ViraFEST assay). Per germline, CDR1 SGHRS and CDR2 YFSETQ. The CDR3 has 16 amino acids. V lost 1 base to trimming and J lost 6 bases; unmatched junction nucleotides: 12. These data belong to a study of vaccination and CD4 T cells after COVID-19. Background on the study: SARS-CoV-2 had been detected by nasal swab PCR in convalescent patients; several were mild, one severe.

The study sequenced cultured CD4+ T cell DNA using the Oncomine TCR Beta short-read assay. Via MiXCR, TCRdb re-called the PCR reads, giving one row per CDR3 protein. The sample carries roughly 18,000 distinct CDR3 sequences, over 50% recorded once. The sample was CD4+ T cells from blood, cultured in vitro, taken about 7 months after SARS-CoV-2 vaccination. The TCR comes from a human donor who had recovered from COVID-19. The rearrangement uses TRBV5-1 and TRBJ1-2; 7 positions agree with TRBD1. DNA for the CDR3: TGCGCCAGCAGCTTGAACAGGGGTTCGTACGGGAATGGCTACACCTTC. This codes for CASSLNRGSYGNGYTF.